The clone carrying this T cell receptor beta chain was counted once. The data are from a study of high-grade serous ovarian cancer treatment subgroups. Tumor samples were taken before definitive surgery or chemotherapy. Measured with immunoSEQ multiplex PCR; TCRdb has only the in-frame clones, and not every one. The table lists about 3,200 clones, around 63% of them singletons. Sequencing was carried out using tumor tissue. The sequence derives from a human donor with high-grade serous ovarian cancer.

CDR3 region: CASSIESLSSYEQYF. CDR3 DNA sequence: TGTGCCAGTAGTATTGAGAGTCTGAGCTCCTACGAGCAGTACTTC. This rearrangement joins TRBV19 to TRBJ2-7; no firm D call. The V gene lost 3 bases and the J gene lost 0 bases, with 12 bases spanning the gap. Per germline, CDR1 LNHDA and CDR2 SQIVND (reference sequence). The CDR3 length is 15 residues. Full variable domain (remainder filled in from reference TRBV19 and TRBJ2-7): DGGITQSPKYLFRKEGQNVTLSCEQNLNHDAMYWYRQDPGQGLRLIYYSQIVNDFQKGDIAEGYSVSREKKESFPLTVTSAQKNPTAFYLCASSIESLSSYEQYFGPGTRLTVT.